Sequencing of this T cell receptor beta chain was carried out in a study of cytomegalovirus exposure and HLA in healthy donors. Primers: 60 Vbeta forward and 13 Jbeta reverse. Sequencing was performed with immunoSEQ multiplex PCR; in TCRdb, only in-frame clones are kept and a portion is missing. The sample holds around 180,000 clones; around 87% are singletons and the top ten take approximately 2%. Germline assignment: CDR1 MDHEN and CDR2 SYDVKM. V trimming: 4 bases; J trimming: 4 bases; junction bases outside the gene matches: 6. The CDR3 contains 17 residues. Sequencing used PBMCs. This chain joins TRBV28 and TRBJ2-1, with 14 bases aligning to TRBD2. The source of this sequence is a woman between 18 and 29 years old in good health and CMV-seronegative. CDR3 region: CASSSPGLAGAYNEQFF. CDR3 sequence (DNA): TGTGCCAGCAGTTCCCCGGGACTAGCGGGGGCGTACAATGAGCAGTTCTTC.